The rows below give T cell receptor beta chains drawn from one sample of a study of Graves' ophthalmopathy and Graves' hyperthyroidism. TCRdb called the multiplex PCR reads again in MiXCR, with one record for every CDR3 protein. The table lists roughly 420,000 distinct CDR3 sequences, around 20% of them singletons. Sequencing input: peripheral blood. Receptors originate from a woman aged 18-29 years with stable Graves' hyperthyroidism. CDR3s include the opening cysteine and the closing phenylalanine or tryptophan. The order of the fields is CDR3 DNA, CDR3 protein, J gene, clone size, V gene, D gene. A D gene is named only where the DNA matches it firmly. Rows may omit the clone size; those that give it use once, few, many or a size class.

TGCAGTCTACTCGAACAGACAGGGAGTCTCGAGCAGTACTTC,CSLLEQTGSLEQYF,TRBJ2-7,many,TRBV20-1,TRBD1
TGTGCCAGCAGTTTCCCTACTGGTCAGCCCCAGCATTTT,CASSFPTGQPQHF,TRBJ1-5,many,TRBV28,.
TGTGCCAGCAGTTTTTGGTTATCCCGGACAGTGGCTTTCTTT,CASSFWLSRTVAFF,TRBJ1-1,.,TRBV12-3/TRBV12-4,.
TGTGCCAGCGGACGGACAGGGACGTACGAGCAGTACTTC,CASGRTGTYEQYF,TRBJ2-7,many,TRBV3-1,TRBD1
TGTGCCAGCAGTCCCGGTGACACCGGGGAGCTGTTTTTT,CASSPGDTGELFF,TRBJ2-2,many,TRBV28,.
TGTGCCAGTAGTATAGGGTACGGGGTCCAGCATTTT,CASSIGYGVQHF,TRBJ1-5,.,TRBV19,.
TGTGCCAGCAGCTTATCTCCCACAGGGAATCAGCCCCAGCATTTT,CASSLSPTGNQPQHF,TRBJ1-5,many,TRBV11-3,.
TGTGCCAGCAGTGAAGACCAGGCCGTGAACACTGAAGCTTTCTTT,CASSEDQAVNTEAFF,TRBJ1-1,many,TRBV2,.
TGCAGTGCCACAAATCTAGCGGGAGGAAGCGAGACCCAGTACTTC,CSATNLAGGSETQYF,TRBJ2-5,.,TRBV20-1,TRBD2
TGTGCCAGCAGTTCTCAGGACAGGGGTCAGTACGAGCAGTACTTC,CASSSQDRGQYEQYF,TRBJ2-7,many,TRBV6-5,TRBD1
TGTGCCAGCAGCTTAAGTCAAGGACAGGTGGGGAACATTCAGTACTTC,CASSLSQGQVGNIQYF,TRBJ2-4,many,TRBV7-3,TRBD1
TGTGCCAGCAGCCCCAGGACAGGCCGCAATCAGCCCCAGCATTTT,CASSPRTGRNQPQHF,TRBJ1-5,few,TRBV2,TRBD1
TGTGCCGGTGCGCTAGGAGGAACAGGCGAGCAGTACTTC,CAGALGGTGEQYF,TRBJ2-7,many,TRBV6-2/TRBV6-3,.
TGTGCCAGCAGAAGGATAGCGCCCCAACGCTACGAGCAGTACTTC,CASRRIAPQRYEQYF,TRBJ2-7,many,TRBV27,.
TGTGCCAGCACCCCGCGGGACAGGGCGAACACTGAAGCTTTCTTT,CASTPRDRANTEAFF,TRBJ1-1,many,TRBV6-1,TRBD1
TGTGCCACCAGCAGAGATAATTTTGGACTCGTTGAGCCCCAGCATTTT,CATSRDNFGLVEPQHF,TRBJ1-5,.,TRBV15,.
TGCGCCAGCACCCGTTTCTACGAGCAGTACTTC,CASTRFYEQYF,TRBJ2-7,many,TRBV4-3,.
TGCGCCAGCAGCTCAAGCCAGGGTAACACTGAAGCTTTCTTT,CASSSSQGNTEAFF,TRBJ1-1,few,TRBV5-1,.
TGTGCCAGCAGTTTAGCGATCGGAACCCTAATCCAAGAGACCCAGTACTTC,CASSLAIGTLIQETQYF,TRBJ2-5,.,TRBV12-3/TRBV12-4,.
TGTGCCAGCGGCGCGACAGGGCACACTGAAGCTTTCTTT,CASGATGHTEAFF,TRBJ1-1,many,TRBV27,TRBD1
TGTGCCAGCAGTTTCCGCCCGGACAGGCCCAGCTCCTACGAGCAGTACTTC,CASSFRPDRPSSYEQYF,TRBJ2-7,.,TRBV28,TRBD1
TGCAGCGTTATAAAAGCCAGCTCCTACGAGCAGTACTTC,CSVIKASSYEQYF,TRBJ2-7,many,TRBV29-1,.
TGTGCCAGCAGTTTTAGAGGGGATATTAACTATGGCTACACCTTC,CASSFRGDINYGYTF,TRBJ1-2,many,TRBV7-2,.
TGTGCCAGCAGCCCAAACCCGAGTTGGGACATCCACTATGGCTACACCTTC,CASSPNPSWDIHYGYTF,TRBJ1-2,.,TRBV12-3/TRBV12-4,.
TGTGCCTGGAGTGTAGAAGGTGTTGGGTCACCCCTCCACTTT,CAWSVEGVGSPLHF,TRBJ1-6,few,TRBV30,.
TGTGCCAGCAGTTTTAGAGGCGAGCAGTACTTC,CASSFRGEQYF,TRBJ2-7,many,TRBV28,.
TGTGCCAGCAGCTTCGGAAGGTACTCTGGGGCCAACGTCCTGACTTTC,CASSFGRYSGANVLTF,TRBJ2-6,many,TRBV7-2,.
TGTGCCAGCAGTTTGGGGGCATCACGGGTTGGGACCCAGTACTTC,CASSLGASRVGTQYF,TRBJ2-5,many,TRBV12-3/TRBV12-4,.
TGTGCCAGCAGCCCAACAGGGGACATTAAGTACTTC,CASSPTGDIKYF,TRBJ2-4,many,TRBV12-3/TRBV12-4,TRBD1
TGTGCCAGCAGAACCGGGACTAGCGGGGTTCTCCCCATCGAGCAGTACTTC,CASRTGTSGVLPIEQYF,TRBJ2-7,.,TRBV12-3/TRBV12-4,TRBD2
TGTGCCAGCAGCCCCGGAGGGTATAACCAAGAGACCCAGTACTTC,CASSPGGYNQETQYF,TRBJ2-5,many,TRBV12-3/TRBV12-4,.
TGTGCCAGCAGGGAGATGGGCGAGACCCAGTACTTC,CASREMGETQYF,TRBJ2-5,many,TRBV13,.
TGTGCCAGCAGTTTACCCTCGACAGCCAAGGGCACTGAAGCTTTCTTT,CASSLPSTAKGTEAFF,TRBJ1-1,many,TRBV28,.
TGTGCCAGCAGTTTCGGACAGGGGGTCCAGCATTTT,CASSFGQGVQHF,TRBJ1-5,many,TRBV12-3/TRBV12-4,TRBD1
TGCGCCAGCAGCTTGGGGCAGGGACGGGGCACCGGGGAGCTGTTTTTT,CASSLGQGRGTGELFF,TRBJ2-2,.,TRBV5-1,.
TGTGCCAGCAGCTTAGTATGGTACTACGAGCAGTACTTC,CASSLVWYYEQYF,TRBJ2-7,many,TRBV7-2,.
TGTGCCAGCAGCCCCCGTGGGGGCAACGAGCAGTACTTC,CASSPRGGNEQYF,TRBJ2-7,few,TRBV11-2,.
TGCAGTGCTCAAAAAATAACAGGGGGCTATGGCTACACCTTC,CSAQKITGGYGYTF,TRBJ1-2,few,TRBV20-1,TRBD1
TGTGCCTGGAGTGTACCCGGGGTCGGTGGCTACACCTTC,CAWSVPGVGGYTF,TRBJ1-2,many,TRBV30,.
TGTGCCAGCAGCCGGGGGGGGGTGGGGGCGGGCGGCATTGAAGCTTTCTTT,CASSRGGVGAGGIEAFF,TRBJ1-1,.,TRBV27,.
TGTGCCAGCAGCTTAAGGACAGAACGGGAGACCCAGTACTTC,CASSLRTERETQYF,TRBJ2-5,many,TRBV11-1,.
TGTGCCTGGAGGGGCAGAGGGGGATCATACGAGCAGTACTTC,CAWRGRGGSYEQYF,TRBJ2-7,few,TRBV30,.
TGTGCCATCAGCGCTCCGGGACAGGGAAGAGGTGGCTACACCTTC,CAISAPGQGRGGYTF,TRBJ1-2,once,TRBV10-3,TRBD1
TGTGCCAGCAGCGTAGCTGGGGGCGCAGGCTATGGCTACACCTTC,CASSVAGGAGYGYTF,TRBJ1-2,.,TRBV9,.
TGTGCTAGCAGCTTAAGAGGACAGATTTTGGAGACCCAGTACTTC,CASSLRGQILETQYF,TRBJ2-5,many,TRBV7-7,.
TGTGCCAGTAGTATGCAGGGGGCAGGACCTGGGGCCAACGTCCTGACTTTC,CASSMQGAGPGANVLTF,TRBJ2-6,many,TRBV19,TRBD1
TGTGCCAGCAGGCGACAGGAGATAACTGAAGCTTTCTTT,CASRRQEITEAFF,TRBJ1-1,.,TRBV12-3/TRBV12-4,.
TGTGCCAGCAGTTACTCAGGACTATCCGGGACCTACGAGCAGTACTTC,CASSYSGLSGTYEQYF,TRBJ2-7,many,TRBV6-2/TRBV6-3,.
TGTGCCAGCAGTTCCGGAGCGGGACCCTACGAGCAGTACTTC,CASSSGAGPYEQYF,TRBJ2-7,many,TRBV27,TRBD2
TGTGCCAGCAGTTTCGGCAGACCCACCGGGGAGCTGTTTTTT,CASSFGRPTGELFF,TRBJ2-2,many,TRBV28,.
TGTGCCAGCAGTTTAGCTAGGACAGAATACACCGGGGAGCTGTTTTTT,CASSLARTEYTGELFF,TRBJ2-2,few,TRBV12-3/TRBV12-4,.
TGTGCCAGCAGCTCCACCTATCTGGTAGGGGCCTACGAGCAGTACTTC,CASSSTYLVGAYEQYF,TRBJ2-7,many,TRBV11-2,.
TGTGCCAGCAGCCGTACAGGGTTACGCTACGAGCAGTACTTC,CASSRTGLRYEQYF,TRBJ2-7,many,TRBV11-1,.
TGTGCCAGCAGTCTAGATCGAGAAACCGGGGAGCTGTTTTTT,CASSLDRETGELFF,TRBJ2-2,few,TRBV12-3/TRBV12-4,.
TGTGCTAGTGGTTTGGTACTTGAACCCTATGGCTACACCTTC,CASGLVLEPYGYTF,TRBJ1-2,many,TRBV12-5,.